The clone carrying this TCR beta chain has just a few counts. As yet, its antigen is unknown. This record belongs to a study of CD8+CD57+ T cells in acquired aplastic anemia. General study points: Patients and controls shared twenty-nine CD8+ CDR3 sequences. Patient and control CD8+ Simpson's diversity was not significantly different.

The CDR3 spans 12 residues. Germline loops: CDR1 LNHDA, CDR2 SQIVND (reference sequence). V shed 6 bases, J shed 7 bases, and the junction held 5 bases outside the gene matches. Genomic DNA, the template, was used for profiling of the TCR beta VDJ and CDR3. TCRdb recomputed calls from the reads with MiXCR, one row per CDR3 protein. The sample has hundreds of thousands of distinct CDR3 sequences; more than 25% are singletons. Selection for sequencing was limited to patients who had shown CD8+CD57+ cell expansion by flow cytometry. No therapy was given to patients before blood sampling. The specimen sequenced was sorted CD4+, CD8+, or CD8+CD57+ T cells (not recorded which) from PBMCs. The clonotype originates from a human donor with aplastic anemia. The genes are TRBV19 and TRBJ2-5; 7 bases are a match to TRBD1. CDR3 sequence reads: CASSHRTGTQYF. Here the CDR3 DNA reads TGTGCCAGTAGCCATAGGACAGGGACCCAGTACTTC.